This T cell receptor beta chain was observed in a study of blood T cells in healthy people across ages. Study-level results: Shifts in expanded clonotypes may have been confounded by donor CMV status, which was unknown. Long-lived donors exceeded aged donors in naive CD4+ cells and diversity.

Deletions cut 4 bases from V and 1 base from J, with 7 bases between. The CDR3 is 14 amino acids. PBMCs were isolated at a quantity of at least 6.5 million per sample. Through a sample-barcoded 5' primer and a J-beta primer mix, a second PCR was run for roughly 6 to 11 cycles. TCRdb redid the calling of the 5' RACE reads with MiXCR, one entry per CDR3 protein. This sample has hundreds of thousands of distinct CDR3 sequences, with about a fifth found just once. Note on this clonotype: Its antigen is not identified.

The sequence was collected from a man aged 65-85 years in good health. Sequencing was done on a sample of blood. The chain is built from TRBV12-3 or TRBV12-4 and TRBJ2-2; no reliable D call. The DNA of the CDR3 is TGTGCCAGCAGTTCCCAGATGAACACCGGGGAGCTGTTTTTT. The encoded protein is CASSSQMNTGELFF.